A selection of T cell receptor beta chains follows, all from one sample in a study of shared clonotypes between healthy human individuals. TCRdb keeps only in-frame clones here, not all; method: immunoSEQ multiplex PCR. The sample holds around 2,000,000 clones, about 95% seen once. The specimen sequenced was naive CD8+ T cells sorted from blood. Source of these receptors: a man between 18 and 29 years old in good health. Each CDR3 is given with its conserved first and last residue. D genes are given only for firm matches. Size tells how often a clone was seen (once, few, many) or the class of an expanded clone, and some rows leave it out.

CDR3	DNA	D	V	size	J
CASSLYPGEQYF	TGTGCCAGCAGCTTGTACCCCGGCGAGCAGTACTTC	NA	TRBV5-6	NA	TRBJ2-7
CASSDEGDFLGDTQYF	TGTGCCAGCAGCGACGAGGGGGACTTCCTCGGAGATACGCAGTATTTT	NA	TRBV7-9	NA	TRBJ2-3
CASSVGEGGSYNEQFF	TGTGCCAGCAGCGTAGGCGAAGGGGGCTCCTACAATGAGCAGTTCTTC	NA	TRBV9	NA	TRBJ2-1
CASSLVHETQYF	TGTGCCAGCAGCTTAGTTCACGAGACCCAGTACTTC	NA	TRBV7-6	once	TRBJ2-5
CASSWGQKETQYF	TGTGCCAGCAGCTGGGGACAGAAAGAGACCCAGTACTTC	TRBD1	TRBV5-4	NA	TRBJ2-5
CASSYRDTQETQYF	TGCGCCAGCAGCTACCGGGACACCCAAGAGACCCAGTACTTC	NA	TRBV4-1	NA	TRBJ2-5
CASSQRTGAYNEQFF	TGCGCCAGCAGCCAGAGGACAGGGGCCTACAATGAGCAGTTCTTC	TRBD1	TRBV4-1	NA	TRBJ2-1
CASSFVGQETQYF	TGTGCCAGCAGTTTTGTGGGACAAGAGACCCAGTACTTC	NA	TRBV27	NA	TRBJ2-5
CASSEGFPYEQYF	TGTGCCAGCAGTGAAGGGTTTCCCTACGAGCAGTACTTC	NA	TRBV25-1	NA	TRBJ2-7
CASSSTQGSRTEAFF	TGTGCCAGCAGCTCAACGCAGGGGTCGCGCACTGAAGCTTTCTTT	NA	TRBV27	NA	TRBJ1-1
CASSIDLTGMYGYTF	TGTGCCAGTAGTATAGATCTAACAGGGATGTATGGCTACACCTTC	NA	TRBV19	NA	TRBJ1-2
CASSPSTYNEQFF	TGCGCCAGCAGCCCGAGTACCTACAATGAGCAGTTCTTC	NA	TRBV4-3	NA	TRBJ2-1
CAWSSQGALYEQFF	TGTGCCTGGAGCTCCCAGGGGGCCCTTTATGAGCAGTTCTTC	TRBD1	TRBV30	NA	TRBJ2-1
CSAPTGPPADTQYF	TGCAGCGCTCCGACAGGTCCACCCGCGGATACGCAGTATTTT	NA	TRBV29-1	NA	TRBJ2-3
CSVEDDFTDTQYF	TGCAGCGTTGAAGATGACTTCACAGATACGCAGTATTTT	NA	TRBV29-1	once	TRBJ2-3
CASSFTTYNEQFF	TGTGCCAGCAGCTTTACGACGTACAATGAGCAGTTCTTC	NA	TRBV5-5	NA	TRBJ2-1
CASSLVLGDSTF	TGTGCCAGCAGCTTAGTCCTGGGGGACTCCACCTTC	NA	TRBV11-2	once	TRBJ1-2
CAWSGVGTGHNEQFF	TGTGCCTGGAGTGGGGTAGGGACAGGCCACAATGAGCAGTTCTTC	TRBD1	TRBV30	NA	TRBJ2-1
CASSQAPGDNSPLHF	TGCGCCAGCAGCCAAGCCCCGGGAGATAATTCACCCCTCCACTTT	NA	TRBV4-3	NA	TRBJ1-6
CASKFRGDFEAFF	TGTGCCAGTAAGTTCCGGGGAGATTTCGAAGCTTTCTTT	NA	TRBV19	NA	TRBJ1-1
CASSPMSGQGNYGYTF	TGTGCCAGCAGTCCAATGTCGGGACAGGGGAACTATGGCTACACCTTC	TRBD1	TRBV27	once	TRBJ1-2
CASLTSTANEQFF	TGTGCCAGCCTAACGTCGACAGCTAATGAGCAGTTCTTC	NA	TRBV2	NA	TRBJ2-1
CASSGTDRLSYEQYF	TGTGCCAGCAGTGGCACGGACAGGTTATCCTACGAGCAGTACTTC	TRBD1	TRBV6-1	NA	TRBJ2-7
CASSQVVTSGSTGELFF	TGCGCCAGCAGCCAAGTGGTAACTAGCGGGAGCACCGGGGAGCTGTTTTTT	TRBD2	TRBV4-3	NA	TRBJ2-2
CASSAASGGGTDTQYF	TGTGCCAGCAGTGCGGCTAGCGGAGGTGGCACAGATACGCAGTATTTT	TRBD2	TRBV6-1	NA	TRBJ2-3
CASSEGTTSTDTQYF	TGTGCCAGCAGTGAAGGGACAACTAGCACAGATACGCAGTATTTT	NA	TRBV2	once	TRBJ2-3
CASSDSGEYYEQYF	TGCGCCAGCAGTGACAGCGGGGAGTACTACGAGCAGTACTTC	TRBD2	TRBV10-1	NA	TRBJ2-7
CASRWTTDTQYF	TGTGCCAGCAGGTGGACCACAGATACGCAGTATTTT	NA	TRBV6-1	NA	TRBJ2-3
CASSLEANVLTF	TGTGCCAGCAGCTTGGAAGCCAACGTCCTGACTTTC	NA	TRBV5-4	NA	TRBJ2-6
CASSNGTGTGYGYTF	TGTGCCAGCAGCAATGGAACAGGGACTGGATATGGCTACACCTTC	NA	TRBV5-6	NA	TRBJ1-2
CASSLAFQETQYF	TGTGCCAGCAGCTTAGCCTTCCAAGAGACCCAGTACTTC	NA	TRBV11-2	NA	TRBJ2-5
CASSPTGGGHGYTF	TGTGCCAGCAGCCCGACAGGGGGAGGGCATGGCTACACCTTC	TRBD1	TRBV27	NA	TRBJ1-2
CASSSGSSYNSPLHF	TGTGCCAGCAGCAGCGGTAGCTCCTATAATTCACCCCTCCACTTT	NA	TRBV9	NA	TRBJ1-6
CASGQAVELALHF	TGCGCCAGCGGCCAGGCAGTGGAGTTGGCCCTCCACTTT	NA	TRBV4-1	NA	TRBJ1-6
CASSLFSGGAYEQYF	TGTGCCAGCAGTTTATTTAGCGGGGGGGCCTACGAGCAGTACTTC	TRBD2	TRBV27	NA	TRBJ2-7
CASSEGDTEAFF	TGTGCCAGCTCGGAGGGGGACACTGAAGCTTTCTTT	NA	TRBV11-3	NA	TRBJ1-1
CASSPPPGLSGNTIYF	TGTGCCAGCTCACCACCCCCAGGGTTATCCGGAAACACCATATATTTT	NA	TRBV18	once	TRBJ1-3
CASSYSRVELLDTQYF	TGTGCCAGCAGTTACTCAAGGGTCGAGTTGTTAGATACGCAGTATTTT	NA	TRBV6-6	NA	TRBJ2-3
CASSSEEDRDEQYF	TGTGCCAGCAGCAGCGAGGAGGACCGGGACGAGCAGTACTTC	NA	TRBV9	NA	TRBJ2-7
CASSQDSQETQYF	TGCGCCAGCAGCCAAGACAGTCAAGAGACCCAGTACTTC	NA	TRBV4-3	NA	TRBJ2-5
CASSPGTPEPLHF	TGTGCCAGCAGCCCCGGGACACCTGAACCCCTCCACTTT	NA	TRBV7-9	NA	TRBJ1-6
CASSQEGDFLYEQYF	TGCGCCAGCAGCCAAGAGGGGGACTTCCTCTACGAGCAGTACTTC	NA	TRBV4-3	NA	TRBJ2-7